This T cell receptor beta chain derives from a study of CD8 T cells in ankylosing spondylitis. On this clonotype itself: Its antigen is still unknown.

The CDR3 runs 15 residues. Per the germline V gene, CDR1 is SGHTA and CDR2 is FQGNSA. V lost 2 bases and J 5 bases, leaving 14 bases between the germline ends. Making use of molecular barcodes, quantitative 5'-RACE generated TCR beta libraries. TCRdb reprocessed the 5' RACE reads with MiXCR, giving one entry per CDR3 protein. The sample consists of around 890,000 distinct CDR3 sequences, approximately 12% of them appearing once. Study observations and caveats: Earlier authors reported some of these motif variants in reactive arthritis synovial fluid and blood. About 8 highly homologous variants made up a TCR beta motif, and this motif appeared characteristic of ankylosing spondylitis blood. As for the disease-linked clones, they showed a CD8+ phenotype and occurred at relatively low frequencies in peripheral blood.

The receptor was derived from a male donor with ankylosing spondylitis. The chain has TRBV7-2 and TRBJ2-3, with no clear D. Sequenced input: blood, either unsorted or a sorted T cell fraction (not recorded which). This CDR3 is CASSLSAPRVDTQYF. DNA of the CDR3: TGTGCCAGCAGCTTATCGGCCCCCCGGGTAGATACGCAGTATTTT.